This passage covers 23 T cell receptor beta chains from one sample sequenced in a study of CD8 T cells in ankylosing spondylitis. Each CDR3 protein is one row after TCRdb ran MiXCR on the 5' RACE reads. Here the sample spans about 300,000 distinct CDR3 sequences, approximately 10% being singletons. Sequenced material: blood, either unsorted or a sorted T cell fraction (not recorded which). All receptors come from a female donor with ankylosing spondylitis or in good health (not recorded which).

This clonotype was observed many times. The chain employs TRBV5-1 and TRBJ2-1; TRBD2 aligns across 10 bases. V shed 3 bases, J shed 10 bases, and the junction held 10 bases outside the gene matches. The CDR3 is 15 amino acids. The germline V gene encodes CDR1 SGHRS and CDR2 YFSETQ. For the CDR3, the DNA is TGCGCCAGCAGCTCGTGGACTAGCGGAGCCGTAGAGCAGTTCTTC. This encodes CASSSWTSGAVEQFF. Variable domain in full (rest from reference TRBV5-1 and TRBJ2-1): KAGVTQTPRYLIKTRGQQVTLSCSPISGHRSVSWYQQTPGQGLQFLFEYFSETQRNKGNFPGRFSGRQFSNSRSEMNVSTLELGDSALYLCASSSWTSGAVEQFFGPGTRLTVL.

This clonotype was seen at least ten times. The rearrangement links TRBV15 to TRBJ2-3; D is tentatively TRBD1 or TRBD2 (5 bases each). The CDR3 is 17 amino acids. Germline assignment: CDR1 LNHNV and CDR2 YYDKDF (reference sequence). V was shortened by 0 bases and J by 3 bases, with 16 bases between the two germline ends. CDR3 DNA sequence: TGTGCCACCAGCAGAGATAGGGACCCAGGTCGGACAGATACGCAGTATTTT. This encodes CATSRDRDPGRTDTQYF.

This clonotype has ten or more counts. The chain employs TRBV20-1 and TRBJ2-3, with 10 nucleotides matching TRBD2. The V segment lost 6 bases and the J segment 4 bases; nucleotides outside the gene matches: 10. The CDR3 is 15 amino acids. Germline assignment: CDR1 DFQATT and CDR2 SNEGSKA (reference sequence). In DNA form, the CDR3 reads TGCAGTGCCCCAACTGGGCTAGCGGGGGCAGATACGCAGTATTTT. Protein sequence: CSAPTGLAGADTQYF.

In the case of this clonotype: This may be a read error: a much more frequent sequence differs by one nucleotide. V is TRBV6-1 and J is TRBJ2-5, with TRBD1 matching 7 bases. V was clipped by 0 bases and J by 2 bases; unmatched bases: 3. This CDR3 contains 15 residues. Per germline, CDR1 MNHNS and CDR2 SASEGT. CDR3 in amino acids: CASSEAGQEQETQYF. The CDR3 region has the DNA TGTGCCAGCAGTGAAGCAGGACAGGAGCAAGAGACCCAGTACTTC.

This clonotype came up many times. The chain carries TRBV5-1 and TRBJ2-2; TRBD1 aligns across 8 bases. The CDR3 totals 15 residues. V lost 4 bases to trimming and J lost 2 bases; unmatched junction nucleotides: 4. Germline values: CDR1 SGHRS, CDR2 YFSETQ. The DNA of the CDR3 is TGCGCCAGCAGCAAGGACAGGGACAACACCGGGGAGCTGTTTTTT. It encodes CASSKDRDNTGELFF.

This clonotype appeared many times. The chain has TRBV12-3 or TRBV12-4 and TRBJ2-1, with D tentatively TRBD2 (5 bases). V was pared by 6 bases and J by 10 bases, with 13 bases between. This CDR3 is 12 amino acids long. CDR3 protein: CASRLSRGEQFF. The CDR3 bases are TGTGCCAGCAGACTATCCCGAGGGGAGCAGTTCTTC.

The chain links TRBV7-2 to TRBJ2-1; no firm D call. V was clipped by 0 bases and J by 5 bases, with 5 bases between them. The CDR3 is made up of 13 amino acids. CDR1 is SGHTA, CDR2 FQGNSA, per germline. Here the CDR3 DNA reads TGTGCCAGCAGCTTAGCGGTTAACAATGAGCAGTTCTTC. It specifies CASSLAVNNEQFF.

This clonotype turned up a few times. The rearrangement joins TRBV5-1 to TRBJ2-1; 8 bases map to TRBD1. Trimming at V came to 4 bases and at J to 9 bases, leaving 9 bases not matched to a gene. Germline V lookup: CDR1 SGHRS, CDR2 YFSETQ. The CDR3 is 14 amino acids. This CDR3 is CASSKTGGEGEQFF. The CDR3 region has the DNA TGCGCCAGCAGCAAAACAGGGGGAGAAGGTGAGCAGTTCTTC.

This clonotype was seen a handful of times. The chain carries TRBV15 and TRBJ2-2; weak D call: TRBD2 (6 bases). The germline V gene has CDR1 LNHNV and CDR2 YYDKDF (reference sequence). CDR3 length: 16 amino acids. V lost 0 bases to trimming and J lost 2 bases, with 10 bases between them. CDR3 sequence reads: CATSRDSGLNTGELFF. The CDR3 DNA follows: TGTGCCACCAGCAGAGACTCGGGACTTAACACCGGGGAGCTGTTTTTT.

This clonotype was recorded many times. In nucleotides, the CDR3 is TGTGCCAGCAGCCAAGGGTACGTCGTACTCGAGCAGTACTTC. Amino acids: CASSQGYVVLEQYF. The chain links TRBV3-1 to TRBJ2-7; no firm D call. This CDR3 is built from 14 residues. Germline V gene sequence: CDR1 LGHDT, CDR2 YNNKEL (reference sequence). Trimming took off 1 base at V and 6 bases at J, with 13 bases between the two ends.

The sample holds many counts of this clonotype. The J gene is TRBJ2-4, the V gene TRBV5-1; tentatively, D is TRBD1 (6 bases). Trimming shortened V by 4 bases and J by 3 bases, and 8 bases separated the two germline ends. The length of the CDR3 is 13 residues. Germline V gene sequence: CDR1 SGHRS, CDR2 YFSETQ. The CDR3 coding sequence is TGCGCCAGCAGCCCAGGGGACAAAAACATTCAGTACTTC. This gives the protein CASSPGDKNIQYF.

At least ten counts were recorded for this clonotype. This chain links TRBV29-1 with TRBJ2-2, with no clear D. The CDR3 totals 11 residues. The germline V gene has CDR1 SQVTM and CDR2 ANQGSEA. V lost 3 bases and J 6 bases, leaving 5 bases between the germline ends. CDR3 in amino acids: CSVEGPGELFF. The CDR3 DNA reads as TGCAGCGTTGAGGGTCCCGGGGAGCTGTTTTTT.

Of note for this clonotype: This sequence may be a read error, since a much larger clone differs from it by one base. Because the CDR3 is missing its conserved closing phenylalanine or tryptophan, this is likely a read error. This chain uses TRBV2 with TRBJ1-1; D not certain. V lost 8 bases and J 1 base, leaving 8 bases between the germline ends. This CDR3 spans 12 amino acids. Germline-derived CDR1 and CDR2 are SNHLY and FYNNEI. In nucleotides, the CDR3 is TGTGCCAGCGAATTGGGGAACACTGAAGCTTTCATT. This encodes CASELGNTEAFI.

This clonotype showed up just a few times. This chain connects TRBV10-2 to TRBJ1-1, with 8 positions matching TRBD1. The CDR3 totals 15 residues. Germline V gene data show CDR1 as WSHSY and CDR2 as SAAADI. After removal of 4 bases from V and 4 bases from J, the junction contained 8 bases not matched to a gene. The CDR3 region has the DNA TGCGCCAGCAGTGGGACAGGGAAGGCGGGCACTGAAGCTTTCTTT. Its translation is CASSGTGKAGTEAFF.

The V call is TRBV2, the J call TRBJ2-7; 12 nucleotides line up with TRBD2. The germline gives CDR1 SNHLY, CDR2 FYNNEI. CDR3 size: 15 residues. Trimming at V came to 7 bases and at J to 0 bases, leaving 4 bases not matched to a gene. CDR3 in DNA: TGTGCCAGCACCGGACTAGCGGGGAGCTCCTACGAGCAGTACTTC. Translated: CASTGLAGSSYEQYF.

This clonotype has only a few counts. The chain has TRBV5-1 and TRBJ2-3, with 8 positions matching TRBD2. The CDR3 length is 16 residues. Trimming cost V 4 bases and J 2 bases; bases outside gene matches: 9. The germline gives CDR1 SGHRS, CDR2 YFSETQ. The chain's CDR3 is CASSQKNGGATDTQYF. CDR3 sequence (DNA): TGCGCCAGCAGCCAAAAAAACGGGGGGGCCACAGATACGCAGTATTTT.

This clonotype was seen a few times. This chain joins TRBV27 and TRBJ2-7; D possibly corresponds to TRBD2 (6 bases). Trimming cost V 5 bases and J 4 bases, with 21 bases left between them. Germline CDR1 MNHEY, CDR2 SMNVEV (reference sequence). There are 16 residues in the CDR3. DNA for the CDR3: TGTGCCAGCAGTCTCCTCCCTGGGGGGTCGGGATACGAGCAGTACTTC. Translation: CASSLLPGGSGYEQYF.

This clonotype was counted many times. The chain recombines TRBV7-2 with TRBJ2-3; D remains ambiguous. The CDR3 contains 16 residues. Germline values: CDR1 SGHTA, CDR2 FQGNSA. Trimming stripped 3 bases from V and 4 bases from J, with 17 bases between. DNA for the CDR3: TGTGCCAGCAGCTTCGTTACATCCTTTCGACCAGATACGCAGTATTTT. Protein product: CASSFVTSFRPDTQYF.

At least ten counts were recorded for this clonotype. The V and J genes are TRBV5-1 and TRBJ2-7; 8 bases are a match to TRBD2. Looked up from germline, CDR1 is SGHRS and CDR2 is YFSETQ. The CDR3 is 14 residues long. V shed 4 bases and J 3 bases; nucleotides not matched to a gene: 6. CDR3 amino acids: CASSPSGTSYEQYF. Written as DNA, the CDR3 is TGCGCCAGCAGCCCCTCGGGGACTAGCTACGAGCAGTACTTC.

This clonotype was recorded many times. The chain couples TRBV11-2 to TRBJ1-2; D unresolved. The CDR3 runs to 15 residues. The germline gives CDR1 SGHAT, CDR2 FQNNGV. With 5 bases removed from V and 3 bases from J, the gap between germline ends came to 16 bases. The CDR3 nucleotides read TGTGCCAGCAGCCCACTAGGATCATGGGACTATGGCTACACCTTC. Its protein product is CASSPLGSWDYGYTF.

This clonotype was observed a handful of times. V usage is TRBV3-1 and J usage is TRBJ2-3, with TRBD1 matching 8 bases. From germline, CDR1 is LGHDT and CDR2 YNNKEL (reference sequence). The V segment lost 4 bases and the J segment 6 bases; nucleotides outside the gene matches: 12. The CDR3 spans 16 residues. The CDR3 is CASSPWDRLVSDTQYF. The DNA for the CDR3 is TGTGCCAGCAGCCCATGGGACAGGCTAGTCTCGGATACGCAGTATTTT.

This clonotype appeared many times. The chain links TRBV5-1 to TRBJ2-1, with TRBD1 matching 7 bases. The J segment lost 8 bases and the V segment lost 2 bases, leaving 10 bases of the junction unmatched. Germline CDR1 and CDR2: SGHRS and YFSETQ. The CDR3 is 15 amino acids. The CDR3 sequence is CASSLRGQPIYEQFF. In DNA form, the CDR3 reads TGCGCCAGCAGCTTACGGGGACAGCCTATATATGAGCAGTTCTTC.

This chain joins TRBV20-1 and TRBJ2-1, with a tentative D call TRBD2 (6 bases). Germline-derived CDR1 and CDR2 are DFQATT and SNEGSKA (reference sequence). The CDR3 totals 17 residues. V was clipped by 4 bases and J by 9 bases, with 28 bases between them. CDR3 sequence (DNA): TGCAGTGCTATATCCCGTGTTACCAGGCGGGGTCGAGGTGAGCAGTTCTTC. Translated: CSAISRVTRRGRGEQFF.